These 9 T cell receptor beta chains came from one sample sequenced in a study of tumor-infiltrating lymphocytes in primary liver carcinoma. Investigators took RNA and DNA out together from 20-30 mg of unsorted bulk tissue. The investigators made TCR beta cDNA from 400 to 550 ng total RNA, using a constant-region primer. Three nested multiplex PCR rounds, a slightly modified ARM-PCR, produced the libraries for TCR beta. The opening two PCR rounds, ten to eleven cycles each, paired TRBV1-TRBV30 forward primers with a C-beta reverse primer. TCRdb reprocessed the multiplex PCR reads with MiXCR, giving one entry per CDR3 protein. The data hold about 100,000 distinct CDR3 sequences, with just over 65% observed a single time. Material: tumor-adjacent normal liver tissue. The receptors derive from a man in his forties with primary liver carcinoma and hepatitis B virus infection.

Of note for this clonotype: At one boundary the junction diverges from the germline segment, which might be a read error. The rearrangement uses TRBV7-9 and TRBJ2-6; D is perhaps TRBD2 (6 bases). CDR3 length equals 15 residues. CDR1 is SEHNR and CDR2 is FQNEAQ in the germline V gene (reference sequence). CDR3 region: CTSSLGGLEANVLTF. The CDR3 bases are TGTACCAGCAGTTTAGGAGGGCTTGAGGCCAACGTCCTGACTTTC.

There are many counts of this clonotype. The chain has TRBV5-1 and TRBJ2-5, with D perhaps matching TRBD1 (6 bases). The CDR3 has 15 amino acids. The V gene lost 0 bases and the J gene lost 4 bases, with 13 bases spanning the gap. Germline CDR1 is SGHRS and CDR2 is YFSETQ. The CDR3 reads CASSLEGQGGETQYF. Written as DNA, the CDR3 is TGCGCCAGCAGCTTGGAGGGACAAGGAGGAGAGACCCAGTACTTC. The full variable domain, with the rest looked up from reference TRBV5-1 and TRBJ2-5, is KAGVTQTPRYLIKTRGQQVTLSCSPISGHRSVSWYQQTPGQGLQFLFEYFSETQRNKGNFPGRFSGRQFSNSRSEMNVSTLELGDSALYLCASSLEGQGGETQYFGPGTRLLVL.

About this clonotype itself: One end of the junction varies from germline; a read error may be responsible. The CDR3, as DNA: TGTGCCAGCAGTTTAGATCAGTGGGCTAGCGGCTCCTACAATGAGCAGTTCTTC. Translation: CASSLDQWASGSYNEQFF. The gene calls are TRBV11-2 and TRBJ2-1, with 7 bases lining up with TRBD2. The germline gives CDR1 SGHAT, CDR2 FQNNGV. This CDR3 has 18 residues. Using reference TRBV11-2 and TRBJ2-1 for the parts outside the CDR3, the full variable domain is EAGVAQSPRYKIIEKRQSVAFWCNPISGHATLYWYQQILGQGPKLLIQFQNNGVVDDSQLPKDRFSAERLKGVDSTLKIQPAKLEDSAVYLCASSLDQWASGSYNEQFFGPGTRLTVL.

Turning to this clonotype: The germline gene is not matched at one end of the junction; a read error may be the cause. The CDR3 DNA is TGTGCCAGCAGCCTAGGGACTATCGGGAAGACCCATTACTTC. Its translation is CASSLGTIGKTHYF. This chain links TRBV6-5 with TRBJ2-5; TRBD2 matches 7 bases. The CDR3 consists of 14 residues. Per germline, CDR1 MNHEY and CDR2 SVGAGI.

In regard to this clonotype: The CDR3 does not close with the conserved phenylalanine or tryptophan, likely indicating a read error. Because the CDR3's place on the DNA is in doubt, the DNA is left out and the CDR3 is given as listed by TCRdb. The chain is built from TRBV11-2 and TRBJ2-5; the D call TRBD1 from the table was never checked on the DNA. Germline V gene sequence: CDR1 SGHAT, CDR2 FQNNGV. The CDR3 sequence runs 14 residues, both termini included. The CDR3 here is CASGAGPRQETRYL.

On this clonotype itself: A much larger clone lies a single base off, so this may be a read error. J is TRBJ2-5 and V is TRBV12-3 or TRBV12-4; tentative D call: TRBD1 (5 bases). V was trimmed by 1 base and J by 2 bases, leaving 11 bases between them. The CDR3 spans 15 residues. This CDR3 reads CASSLGGGRQETQYF. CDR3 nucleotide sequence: TGTGCCAGCAGTTTAGGGGGCGGACGGCAAGAGACCCAGTACTTC.

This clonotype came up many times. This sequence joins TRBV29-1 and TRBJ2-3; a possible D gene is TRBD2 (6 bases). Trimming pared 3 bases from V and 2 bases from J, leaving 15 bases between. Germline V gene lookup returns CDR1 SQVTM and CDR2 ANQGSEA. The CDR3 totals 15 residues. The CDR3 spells CSVEDLGLITDTQYF. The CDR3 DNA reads TGCAGCGTTGAGGACCTTGGACTAATCACAGATACGCAGTATTTT.

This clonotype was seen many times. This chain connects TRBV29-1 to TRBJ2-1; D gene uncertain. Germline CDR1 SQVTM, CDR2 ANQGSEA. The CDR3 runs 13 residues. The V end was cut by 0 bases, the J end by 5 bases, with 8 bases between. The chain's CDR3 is CSVEDTTHNEQFF. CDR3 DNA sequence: TGCAGCGTTGAAGATACTACTCACAATGAGCAGTTCTTC.

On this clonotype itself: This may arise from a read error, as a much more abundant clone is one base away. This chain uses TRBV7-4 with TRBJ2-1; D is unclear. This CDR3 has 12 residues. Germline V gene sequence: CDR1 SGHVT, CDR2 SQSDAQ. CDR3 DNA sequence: TGTGCCGGCAGCTTAGGATCTGGGGAGCAGTTCTTC. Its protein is CAGSLGSGEQFF.